The text below deals with one TCR beta chain. It has no known antigen specificity. Base-call qualities are not available, and no considerably larger clone is one nucleotide away. This sample is part of a study of T cell responses to AZD1222 COVID-19 vaccine (dated by TCRdb to the early 2020s). Background on the whole study: AZD1222 recipients whose second dose came at about 4 weeks and those whose second dose came at about 12 weeks were combined into one group, since spike-specific TCR depth and breadth did not differ between the two schedules. TCR sequencing covered 233 trial participants: some 210 given two doses of AZD1222 and approximately 25 given two doses of MenACWY control vaccine. Trial participants were enrolled by age into 18-55, 56-69 and 70-plus year subgroups, with approximately 160, 26 and 62 TCR-sequenced participants respectively. The research as a whole found: CD4 TCRs associated with the vaccine covered the entire spike protein, and the dominant responses were in regions 160-218 and 743-854. Spike-specific TCR breadth and depth rose significantly after two AZD1222 doses compared with day 0 and with MenACWY recipients. Participants were mostly white British and included more females than males, and it was suggested by the authors that clonal diversity may have been underestimated. Conclusions about previously exposed vaccinees were limited because only six AZD1222 recipients were SARS-CoV-2 seropositive at baseline. In the small 56-69-year group, the increase in depth fell short of significance, most likely because of low power. Because no day 14 peak-response samples were available, the repertoires could be characterized only after the peak T cell response. Epitopes outside the regions mutated in the B.1.351 and B.1.1.7 variants were reportedly recognized by nearly half of the unique spike-specific TCRs.

The time point label of this sample denotes: baseline before first vaccination. Vaccinee samples came from UK trials COV001 and COV002, including a single-blind randomized controlled phase 2/3 trial of AZD1222 (ChAdOx1 nCoV-19) in healthy adults. Trial participant PBMC samples were collected at day 0 and day 28 after the second dose for TCRbeta chain sequencing. Looking up the germline V gene yields CDR1 MDHEN and CDR2 SYDVKM. The germline ends are 14 bases apart after V is trimmed by 6 bases and J by 3 bases. CDR3 length: 15 amino acids, cysteine to phenylalanine. The only DNA kept is the CDR3, 45 bases in frame from the first base. The CDR3 regions of human TCRbeta chains were analyzed by immunosequencing. The original methods were these. Repertoire TCRs were matched against a reference library of SARS-CoV-2-specific TCRs generated with the MIRA antigen-specificity platform. Breadth meant the fraction of unique TCRs that were SARS-CoV-2-associated, whereas depth meant the fraction of total T cells that were SARS-CoV-2-associated. Using the MIRA data, each spike-specific TCR was assigned both to the spike region to which the TCR was reactive and to a CD4 or CD8 class. Log10-transformed breadth and depth values were compared by one-way ANOVA with Sidak's multiple comparisons tests. TCRdb carries this immuneACCESS record with in-frame sequences only. Its versions omit some clonotypes, under half of them owing to an unresolved V gene in the studies checked, with the rest unexplained. The V and J calls and the clone size are those of that table, but D and trimming were determined from the DNA. Across this sample there are 80,000 to 130,000 clones, with more than 75% seen only once. The leading ten clones occupy about 3.5% of the sample.

The material sequenced was peripheral blood, taken on day 0 of AZD1222 vaccination. The chain links TRBV28 with TRBJ1-4, with the D segment identity uncertain. This receptor was identified in an adult in good health. The DNA sequence is given as TGTGCCAGCAGGACGGGCTTAGGTGCTAATGAAAAACTGTTTTTT. It encodes CASRTGLGANEKLFF.